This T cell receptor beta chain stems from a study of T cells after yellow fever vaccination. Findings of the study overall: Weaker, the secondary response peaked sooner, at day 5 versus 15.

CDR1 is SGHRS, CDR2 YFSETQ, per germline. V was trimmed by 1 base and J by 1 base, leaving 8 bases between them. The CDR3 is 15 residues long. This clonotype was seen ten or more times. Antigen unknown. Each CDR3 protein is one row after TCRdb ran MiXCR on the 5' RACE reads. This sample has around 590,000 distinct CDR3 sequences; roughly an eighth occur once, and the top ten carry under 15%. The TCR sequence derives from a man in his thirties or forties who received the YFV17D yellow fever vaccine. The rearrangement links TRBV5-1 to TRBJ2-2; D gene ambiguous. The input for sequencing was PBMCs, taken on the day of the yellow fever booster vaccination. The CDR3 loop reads CASSLPGGNTGELFF. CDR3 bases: TGCGCCAGCAGCTTGCCGGGCGGGAACACCGGGGAGCTGTTTTTT.